These T cell receptor beta chains were read from a single sample in a study of T cell responses to AZD1222 COVID-19 vaccine. Profiling relied on immunoSEQ multiplex PCR, and the TCRdb table lists in-frame clones only, not all of them. The table lists roughly 100,000 clones, more than 70% of them singletons, with more than 15% in the top ten. The source was peripheral blood, collected 28 days after the second AZD1222 dose. These receptors came from an adult who received the AZD1222 COVID-19 vaccine. Each CDR3 is given with its conserved first and last residue. A D gene is named only where the DNA matches it firmly. The size of a clone is reported for some rows only, either as once, few or many, or as a class for expanded clones.

size	length	V	J	D	DNA	CDR3
.	16	TRBV5-1	TRBJ2-3	.	TGCGCCAGCAGCTTGGGACCACCCCCGGGGACAGATACGCAGTATTTT	CASSLGPPPGTDTQYF
.	19	TRBV5-1	TRBJ2-7	.	TGCGCCAGCAGCTTGTTTCCGGGGGAGTCGAGCGGGCAACCCTACGAGCAGTACTTC	CASSLFPGESSGQPYEQYF
.	15	TRBV11-3	TRBJ2-7	.	TGTGCCAGCAGCTTACATTCTGCGACCTCCTACGAGCAGTACTTC	CASSLHSATSYEQYF
few	12	TRBV7-3	TRBJ1-6	.	TGTGCCAGCAGCTTACAAAATTCACCCCTCCACTTT	CASSLQNSPLHF
.	14	TRBV27	TRBJ2-3	.	TGTGCCAGCAGTTTGCGGGGCGTGGGAGATACGCAGTATTTT	CASSLRGVGDTQYF
once	13	TRBV9	TRBJ1-5	TRBD1	TGTGCCAGCAGCGGACAGGGGAACCAGCCCCAGCATTTT	CASSGQGNQPQHF
.	15	TRBV3-1/TRBV3-2	TRBJ2-1	.	TGTGCCAGTTCCAACCACCAAGTTTTCAGTAATGAGCAGTTCTTC	CASSNHQVFSNEQFF
.	16	TRBV2	TRBJ1-5	TRBD1	TGTGCCAGCAGTGGGACAGGGGCAGGCGACAATCAGCCCCAGCATTTT	CASSGTGAGDNQPQHF
.	15	TRBV3-1/TRBV3-2	TRBJ2-2	.	TGTGCCAGCAGCCAACGCCTAATTAACACCGGGGAGCTGTTTTTT	CASSQRLINTGELFF
.	14	TRBV3-1/TRBV3-2	TRBJ1-1	TRBD1	TGTGCCAGCAGCCAGTCGGGACAGGGTGGTGAAGCTTTCTTT	CASSQSGQGGEAFF
.	13	TRBV7-9	TRBJ1-6	.	TGTGCCAGCAGCTTAATTAGTGATTCACCCCTCCACTTT	CASSLISDSPLHF
.	14	TRBV29-1	TRBJ1-1	.	TGCAGCGTTGCGGTAGGGGGTCTAAACACTGAAGCTTTCTTT	CSVAVGGLNTEAFF
.	14	TRBV25-1	TRBJ1-4	TRBD1	TGTGCCAGCAGCTGGGAGGGGGCGCGTGAAAAACTGTTTTTT	CASSWEGAREKLFF
.	15	TRBV13	TRBJ2-7	.	TGTGCCAGCAGTTTCTCGGGGGATTCTTCCTACGAGCAGTACTTC	CASSFSGDSSYEQYF
.	13	TRBV5-1	TRBJ1-4	.	TGCGCCAGCGCGGGGGAGGGCGCCTCAAAACTGTTTTTT	CASAGEGASKLFF
.	13	TRBV24-1	TRBJ2-1	TRBD2	TGTGCCACCAGTGACCTACTAGCGGGGGAGCAGTTCTTC	CATSDLLAGEQFF
.	13	TRBV28	TRBJ1-2	TRBD1	TGTGCCAGCAGTAGACAGGGGCCTTATGGCTACACCTTC	CASSRQGPYGYTF
.	14	TRBV18	TRBJ1-1	TRBD1	TGTGCCAGCTCAATCCAGGACAGGGATTATGAAGCTTTCTTT	CASSIQDRDYEAFF
.	13	TRBV7-9	TRBJ1-1	.	TGTGCCAGCAGCTCACAGGGGAACACTGAAGCTTTCTTT	CASSSQGNTEAFF
.	15	TRBV11-2	TRBJ2-6	.	TGTGCCAGCAGCTCCCCCAGATTTGCAGCCAACGTCCTGACTTTC	CASSSPRFAANVLTF
.	14	TRBV5-1	TRBJ1-2	TRBD1	TGCGCCAGCCGGCCCGGGACAGGGGCGGAGGGCTACACCTTC	CASRPGTGAEGYTF
.	17	TRBV7-9	TRBJ1-2	.	TGTGCCAGCAACCCCCCCGCCCTAGCGGGGGATGAATATGGCTACACCTTC	CASNPPALAGDEYGYTF
.	13	TRBV7-2	TRBJ2-2	.	TGTGCCAGCAGAATACAGGGTGCCGGGGAGCTGTTTTTT	CASRIQGAGELFF
.	14	TRBV7-2	TRBJ2-5	.	TGTGCCAGCAGCCCGGGGGACAGACAAGAGACCCAGTACTTC	CASSPGDRQETQYF
.	13	TRBV30	TRBJ2-7	.	TGTGCCTGGAGTGCGGGACTCCACTACGAGCAGTACTTC	CAWSAGLHYEQYF
.	14	TRBV9	TRBJ1-4	.	TGTGCCAGCAGCGGCCCTATCGGGGGGGCAGACCTGTTTTTT	CASSGPIGGADLFF
.	15	TRBV5-1	TRBJ1-1	.	TGCGCCAGCAGCTTGGATGGGACTGTGAACACTGAAGCTTTCTTT	CASSLDGTVNTEAFF
.	15	TRBV1	TRBJ1-1	.	TGCACCAGCAGCCAAGGGCCCTCTATTGTGATCGAAGCTTTCTTT	CTSSQGPSIVIEAFF
.	15	TRBV7-2	TRBJ2-3	TRBD2	TGTGCCAGCAGCTTAGCGGCGGGAGGCTTGGATACGCAGTATTTT	CASSLAAGGLDTQYF
.	18	TRBV27	TRBJ2-2	TRBD2	TGTGCCAGCAGTTCTACCTATCTAGCGGGAGTGGGGACCGGGGAGCTGTTTTTT	CASSSTYLAGVGTGELFF
once	13	TRBV18	TRBJ1-1	.	TGTGCCAGCTCACGGGCAGAGAACACTGAAGCTTTCTTT	CASSRAENTEAFF
.	15	TRBV11-3	TRBJ2-7	TRBD1	TGTGCCAGCAGCTTAGAGGGACAGGGAACCTACGAGCAGTACTTC	CASSLEGQGTYEQYF
.	14	TRBV25-1	TRBJ2-3	.	TGTGCCAGCAGTGAGACAGGCGTCACAGATACGCAGTATTTT	CASSETGVTDTQYF
.	16	TRBV28	TRBJ1-6	.	TGTGCCAGCAGTTTAGTCCAATTGGACTATAATTCACCCCTCCACTTT	CASSLVQLDYNSPLHF
.	14	TRBV7-2	TRBJ1-3	.	TGTGCCAGCAGCTCCGGACACTCTGGAAACACCATATATTTT	CASSSGHSGNTIYF
.	17	TRBV7-6	TRBJ2-2	TRBD1	TGTGCCAGCAGCTCGGGACAGGGGGCCCGTGGCACCGGGGAGCTGTTTTTT	CASSSGQGARGTGELFF